A single sample is the source of the 26 T cell receptor beta chains below, sequenced in a study of cytomegalovirus exposure and HLA in healthy donors. Vbeta (60) and Jbeta (13) primers were used in the PCR. Produced via immunoSEQ multiplex PCR; TCRdb's table is partial and in-frame only. The sample holds more than 150,000 clones, 75% to 85% seen once. The sequencing input was PBMCs. Every receptor here comes from a boy aged 5-17 years in good health and CMV-seronegative.

The chain employs TRBV13 and TRBJ2-1, with TRBD2 as a possible D gene (6 bases). The CDR3 runs to 15 residues. V lost 3 bases and J lost 7, with 16 bases in between. Germline V gene data show CDR1 as PRHDT and CDR2 as FYEKMQ (reference sequence). DNA of the CDR3: TGTGCCAGCAGCTTGACGGGCGGGACTTATAATGAGCAGTTCTTC. Protein sequence: CASSLTGGTYNEQFF. Filled out from reference TRBV13 and TRBJ2-1, the complete variable domain reads AAGVIQSPRHLIKEKRETATLKCYPIPRHDTVYWYQQGPGQDPQFLISFYEKMQSDKGSIPDRFSAQQFSDYHSELNMSSLELGDSALYFCASSLTGGTYNEQFFGPGTRLTVL.

The gene calls are TRBV25-1 and TRBJ1-1; a possible D gene is TRBD1 (5 bases). CDR3 length: 14 residues. Per the germline V gene, CDR1 is MGHDK and CDR2 is SYGVNS. The V end lost 5 bases, the J end lost 1 base, and 11 bases lay between the germline ends. CDR3 DNA sequence: TGTGCCAGCAGTCGGGGGTTGGCGAACACTGAAGCTTTCTTT. It specifies CASSRGLANTEAFF.

This clone came up a few times. The V call is TRBV5-5, the J call TRBJ1-4; weak D call: TRBD1 (6 bases). V lost 5 bases and J lost 6, with 8 bases in between. In germline, CDR1 is SGHKS, CDR2 YYEKEE (reference sequence). The CDR3 loop spans 12 amino acids. Written as DNA, the CDR3 is TGTGCCAGCAGAAAGGGGGATGAAAAACTGTTTTTT. Translating it yields CASRKGDEKLFF.

This sequence joins TRBV18 and TRBJ1-1; D is unclear. The CDR3 has 15 amino acids. Germline values: CDR1 KGHSH, CDR2 LQKENI. Between the trimmed V and J ends, which lost 2 bases and 4 bases, there was a span of 14 bases. CDR3 sequence reads: CASSPLVSGLTEAFF. The CDR3 DNA reads TGTGCCAGCTCACCATTGGTTTCAGGCCTCACTGAAGCTTTCTTT.

In its sample, this clone was seen a few times. The genes are TRBV11-3 and TRBJ2-5; D not resolved. CDR3 length: 14 amino acids. Germline CDR1 and CDR2: SGHNT and YENEEA. V was pared by 5 bases and J by 0 bases, with 10 bases between. The chain's CDR3 is CASSPENYQETQYF. CDR3 coding DNA: TGTGCCAGCAGCCCCGAAAACTACCAAGAGACCCAGTACTTC.

Only a few counts were recorded for this clone. The J gene is TRBJ1-5, the V gene TRBV7-2; D unresolved. The CDR3 is 15 residues long. Germline-derived CDR1 and CDR2 are SGHTA and FQGNSA. V lost 1 base to trimming and J lost 0 bases, with 7 bases between them. The DNA of the CDR3 is TGTGCCAGCAGCTTAGTCGGGATTAGCAATCAGCCCCAGCATTTT. Its protein product is CASSLVGISNQPQHF. Filled out from reference TRBV7-2 and TRBJ1-5, the complete variable domain reads GAGVSQSPSNKVTEKGKDVELRCDPISGHTALYWYRQSLGQGLEFLIYFQGNSAPDKSGLPSDRFSAERTGGSVSTLTIQRTQQEDSAVYLCASSLVGISNQPQHFGDGTRLSIL.

The chain recombines TRBV9 with TRBJ1-1, with TRBD1 matching 7 bases. CDR3 size: 15 residues. Losses at the gene ends were 4 bases for V and 2 bases for J; bases not matched to a gene: 8. The germline gives CDR1 SGDLS, CDR2 YYNGEE. The DNA for the CDR3 is TGTGCCAGCAGCCCCCGGACAGGATTAAACACTGAAGCTTTCTTT. It encodes CASSPRTGLNTEAFF.

The V and J genes are TRBV7-2 and TRBJ1-2; the match to TRBD1 covers 7 bases. The CDR3 contains 14 residues. The V and J ends lost 6 bases and 2 bases, in that order; junction bases with no gene match: 6. Germline CDR1 is SGHTA and CDR2 is FQGNSA. The CDR3 protein is CASSFPGQNYGYTF. For the CDR3, the DNA is TGTGCCAGCAGTTTCCCGGGACAGAACTATGGCTACACCTTC.

The chain joins TRBV27 to TRBJ2-7; 9 nucleotides agree with TRBD1. Trimming at V came to 1 base and at J to 7 bases, leaving 8 bases not matched to a gene. This CDR3 spans 15 amino acids. The V gene's germline CDR1 is MNHEY and CDR2 SMNVEV (reference sequence). CDR3 amino acids: CASSLYSTGGAEQYF. The CDR3 DNA reads TGTGCCAGCAGTTTATATTCGACAGGGGGGGCGGAGCAGTACTTC.

The genes are TRBV5-1 and TRBJ2-5; 8 nucleotides align to TRBD1. The J segment lost 2 bases and the V segment lost 4 bases, leaving 10 bases of the junction unmatched. This CDR3 has 16 amino acids. The V gene's germline CDR1 is SGHRS and CDR2 YFSETQ. The CDR3 is CASSPGQGELQETQYF. In DNA form, the CDR3 reads TGCGCCAGCAGCCCCGGACAGGGAGAATTACAAGAGACCCAGTACTTC.

J is TRBJ1-1 and V is TRBV7-9; D not resolved. Per the germline V gene, CDR1 is SEHNR and CDR2 is FQNEAQ (reference sequence). V was clipped by 5 bases and J by 4 bases, with 20 bases between them. This CDR3 is built from 16 residues. In nucleotides, the CDR3 is TGTGCCAGCAGCCCCGGACCGGGAAAAGTCGGCACTGAAGCTTTCTTT. Translated: CASSPGPGKVGTEAFF.

The sample holds one count of this clone. CDR3 bases: TGTGCCAGCAGCCGCAAAAGAGGGAGCGACACTGAAGCTTTCTTT. Amino acid sequence: CASSRKRGSDTEAFF. This chain links TRBV7-2 with TRBJ1-1; D remains ambiguous. Germline-derived CDR1 and CDR2 are SGHTA and FQGNSA. Trimming pared 5 bases from V and 3 bases from J, leaving 16 bases between. The CDR3 extends over 15 amino acids.

The chain combines TRBV11-3 with TRBJ2-7, with D unresolved. The length of the CDR3 is 13 residues. Trimming pared 1 base from V and 4 bases from J, leaving 8 bases between. CDR1 is SGHNT and CDR2 is YENEEA in the germline V gene. CDR3 nucleotides: TGTGCCAGCAGCTTAGGGGCAGAATACGAGCAGTACTTC. This codes for CASSLGAEYEQYF.

This sequence joins TRBV5-1 and TRBJ2-3; TRBD2 matches at 7 bases. V shed 6 bases and J 2 bases; nucleotides not matched to a gene: 12. This CDR3 spans 16 amino acids. Per the germline V gene, CDR1 is SGHRS and CDR2 is YFSETQ. The CDR3 coding sequence is TGCGCCAGCACTTCCCGTCCTAGCGGTTCCACAGATACGCAGTATTTT. This sequence encodes CASTSRPSGSTDTQYF. The full variable domain, its missing parts supplied by reference TRBV5-1 and TRBJ2-3, is KAGVTQTPRYLIKTRGQQVTLSCSPISGHRSVSWYQQTPGQGLQFLFEYFSETQRNKGNFPGRFSGRQFSNSRSEMNVSTLELGDSALYLCASTSRPSGSTDTQYFGPGTRLTVL.

The J gene is TRBJ2-1, the V gene TRBV14, with no clear D. CDR1 is SGHDN and CDR2 is FVKESK in the germline V gene. The V end was cut by 4 bases, the J end by 6 bases, with 10 bases between. This CDR3 contains 13 residues. The CDR3 DNA is TGTGCCAGCAGCCCTCAGTACCTCAATGAGCAGTTCTTC. Its protein product is CASSPQYLNEQFF.

The chain employs TRBV2 and TRBJ2-7, with 10 bases matching TRBD1. Germline-derived CDR1 and CDR2 are SNHLY and FYNNEI. This CDR3 spans 15 amino acids. J lost 3 bases, V lost 4 bases, and 6 bases had no gene match. The CDR3 region has the DNA TGTGCCAGCAGTGGTATCCGGGACAGGGGCTACGAGCAGTACTTC. Its protein is CASSGIRDRGYEQYF.

The V gene is TRBV28, the J gene TRBJ1-1; the D gene is possibly TRBD1 (5 bases). This CDR3 comprises 13 residues. CDR1 and CDR2 (germline): MDHEN, SYDVKM. V lost 3 bases to trimming and J lost 1 base, with 6 bases between them. CDR3 loop: CASSFRGNTEAFF. The CDR3 coding sequence is TGTGCCAGCAGTTTTAGGGGGAACACTGAAGCTTTCTTT. Filled out from reference TRBV28 and TRBJ1-1, the complete variable domain reads DVKVTQSSRYLVKRTGEKVFLECVQDMDHENMFWYRQDPGLGLRLIYFSYDVKMKEKGDIPEGYSVSREKKERFSLILESASTNQTSMYLCASSFRGNTEAFFGQGTRLTVV.

The V call is TRBV14, the J call TRBJ2-7; D might be TRBD2 (7 bases). Trimming cost V 4 bases and J 9 bases, with 22 bases left between them. The CDR3 contains 15 residues. Germline V gives CDR1 SGHDN, CDR2 FVKESK. CDR3 amino acids: CASSPRTRGDLRQYF. The DNA for the CDR3 is TGTGCCAGCAGCCCGAGGACTAGGGGGGACTTGAGGCAGTACTTC.

The V gene is TRBV5-6, the J gene TRBJ1-1; D perhaps matches TRBD1 (5 bases). This CDR3 is 16 amino acids long. V lost 3 bases to trimming and J lost 6 bases, with 21 bases between them. From germline, CDR1 is SGHDT and CDR2 YYEEEE. As DNA, the CDR3 is TGTGCCAGCAGCTCCGGGGGGGGGTGGGAGAAGTCTGAAGCTTTCTTT. Its translation is CASSSGGGWEKSEAFF.

The chain has TRBV7-2 and TRBJ1-2; D is unclear. The CDR3 sequence is 16 residues long. The germline gives CDR1 SGHTA, CDR2 FQGNSA. The V end was cut by 1 base, the J end by 0 bases, with 12 bases between. In nucleotides, the CDR3 is TGTGCCAGCAGCTTAGGACACCCCGGGGCTAACTATGGCTACACCTTC. Translation gives CASSLGHPGANYGYTF.

The chain joins TRBV7-9 to TRBJ1-1; maybe TRBD1 (5 bases). Germline CDR1 reads SEHNR; CDR2 reads FQNEAQ (reference sequence). The CDR3 is 14 residues long. V was cut by 5 bases and J by 3 bases, with 13 bases left in between. The CDR3 protein is CASSLTGSDTEAFF. The CDR3 coding sequence is TGTGCCAGCAGCCTAACAGGTAGTGACACTGAAGCTTTCTTT.

This clone appeared a few times. The chain links TRBV6-4 to TRBJ1-1, with D hard to call. Deletions cut 5 bases from V and 3 bases from J, with 13 bases between. Germline values: CDR1 MRHNA, CDR2 SNTAGT. This CDR3 spans 14 amino acids. CDR3 in DNA: TGTGCCAGCAGTATTGACGACGGGGACACTGAAGCTTTCTTT. It codes for CASSIDDGDTEAFF.

This clone was recorded a few times. The J gene is TRBJ2-5, the V gene TRBV6-1; perhaps TRBD2 as D (6 bases). V lost 3 bases and J 5 bases, leaving 10 bases between the germline ends. Germline assignment: CDR1 MNHNS and CDR2 SASEGT. The CDR3 is 13 residues long. CDR3 loop: CASSDLAGETQYF. The CDR3 coding sequence is TGTGCCAGCAGTGACCTGGCGGGGGAGACCCAGTACTTC.

The chain uses TRBV7-2 and TRBJ2-3; 7 bases are a match to TRBD2. CDR3 length: 16 residues. The junction had 18 bases not matched to a gene; V was cut back by 4 bases and J by 11 bases. Germline-derived CDR1 and CDR2 are SGHTA and FQGNSA. The CDR3 spells CASSYPLSSGNRRQYF. CDR3 nucleotides: TGTGCCAGCAGCTACCCCCTATCTAGCGGAAATCGACGGCAGTATTTT.

The chain links TRBV18 to TRBJ1-2, with 7 positions matching TRBD1. This CDR3 is 18 amino acids long. Looked up from germline, CDR1 is KGHSH and CDR2 is LQKENI. V lost 1 base to trimming and J lost 5 bases; unmatched junction nucleotides: 16. The CDR3, as DNA: TGTGCCAGCTCACCACAGACAGGGAAAATGGTCGGGACTTATGGCTACACCTTC. Translation: CASSPQTGKMVGTYGYTF.

This clone was seen a handful of times. The J gene is TRBJ1-1, the V gene TRBV5-1, with 9 bases matching TRBD1. Germline-derived CDR1 and CDR2 are SGHRS and YFSETQ. With V trimmed by 2 bases and J by 5 bases, 4 bases remained unmatched. The CDR3 sequence is 14 residues long. CDR3 bases: TGCGCCAGCAGCTTCACAGGGGGCTGGACTGAAGCTTTCTTT. It yields the protein CASSFTGGWTEAFF.